The rows below give T cell receptor beta chains drawn from one sample of a study of vaccination and CD4 T cells after COVID-19. TCRdb passed the PCR reads through MiXCR, listing each CDR3 protein once. The profile covers about 15,000 distinct CDR3 sequences, with about two fifths appearing a single time and about 8% taken by the ten largest. These TCRs are of unknown antigen specificity. The sequenced material came from CD4+ T cells from blood, cultured in vitro. The source of these receptors is a human donor who had recovered from COVID-19. Both conserved end residues are part of each CDR3. The D gene is left open where the match is weak. A clone size is listed for some rows: how often the clone was seen (once, few, many), or a class if it is expanded.

CDR3aa | CDR3nt | len | d_gene | j_gene | v_gene | abundance
CASSRGGGVGTGELFF | TGTGCCAGTAGTAGGGGTGGGGGGGTCGGCACCGGGGAGCTGTTTTTT | 16 | TRBD2 | TRBJ2-2 | TRBV19 | -
CASSSGPLEQYF | TGTGCCAGCAGCTCAGGCCCCCTCGAGCAGTACTTC | 12 | - | TRBJ2-7 | TRBV12-3/TRBV12-4 | -
CASSLGQRKNTEAFF | TGCGCCAGCAGCTTGGGACAGCGGAAGAACACTGAAGCTTTCTTT | 15 | - | TRBJ1-1 | TRBV5-1 | -
CASSVGETEAFF | TGTGCCAGCAGTGTAGGGGAGACTGAAGCTTTCTTT | 12 | - | TRBJ1-1 | TRBV25-1 | -
CASSVKTGGVEGYTF | TGTGCCAGCAGCGTAAAGACAGGGGGGGTAGAGGGCTACACCTTC | 15 | TRBD1 | TRBJ1-2 | TRBV7-2 | few
CASRSPGHYGYTF | TGTGCCAGCAGATCCCCGGGGCACTATGGCTACACCTTC | 13 | - | TRBJ1-2 | TRBV6-1 | few
CAIRRLAGNYEQYF | TGTGCCATCCGGAGACTAGCGGGGAACTACGAGCAGTACTTC | 14 | TRBD2 | TRBJ2-7 | TRBV10-3 | once
CASSRQRMNTEAFF | TGTGCCAGTAGCAGACAGCGAATGAACACTGAAGCTTTCTTT | 14 | - | TRBJ1-1 | TRBV19 | -
CASSQLAGGPYNEQFF | TGCGCCAGCAGCCAACTAGCGGGGGGTCCCTACAATGAGCAGTTCTTC | 16 | TRBD2 | TRBJ2-1 | TRBV4-3 | -
CASSRQVVSYATEAFF | TGTGCCAGCAGTCGACAGGTAGTTTCCTACGCGACTGAAGCTTTCTTT | 16 | - | TRBJ1-1 | TRBV12-3/TRBV12-4 | once
CASSEDRGSLYEQYF | TGTGCCAGCAGTGAAGATCGAGGGAGTCTCTACGAGCAGTACTTC | 15 | - | TRBJ2-7 | TRBV6-1 | few
CASTPDQGAAQPQHF | TGTGCCAGCACTCCAGATCAGGGGGCCGCTCAGCCCCAGCATTTT | 15 | TRBD1 | TRBJ1-5 | TRBV6-1 | few
CASSKPGRRNSPLHF | TGTGCCAGCAGTAAACCGGGACGGAGGAATTCACCCCTCCACTTT | 15 | - | TRBJ1-6 | TRBV25-1 | few
CASRSQGISNQPQHF | TGTGCCAGCAGATCACAGGGCATTAGCAATCAGCCCCAGCATTTT | 15 | - | TRBJ1-5 | TRBV12-3/TRBV12-4 | -
CASSLKPLPTNEQFF | TGTGCCAGTAGTTTGAAGCCGTTACCCACCAATGAGCAGTTCTTC | 15 | - | TRBJ2-1 | TRBV19 | -